Listed below are T cell receptor beta chains from one sample, sequenced in a study of blood T cell repertoires in COVID-19. Clones were sequenced by immunoSEQ multiplex PCR, and TCRdb holds only the in-frame ones, with some missing. The sample lists tens of thousands of clones; 80% were seen once. The material sequenced was peripheral blood. The receptors were gathered from a woman at least 80 years old with acute or convalescent COVID-19. CDR3s include the opening cysteine and the closing phenylalanine or tryptophan. The D gene is left open where the match is weak. Clone size, where shown, is once, few, many, or a class for clones that have expanded.

d_call	v_call	clone_size	j_call	cdr3_aa	cdr3_nt
.	TRBV7-9	.	TRBJ2-3	CASSLMLGPSTDTQYF	TGTGCCAGCAGCTTAATGCTGGGGCCTAGCACAGATACGCAGTATTTT
TRBD1	TRBV6-5	.	TRBJ1-4	CASSKTGSNEKLFF	TGTGCCAGCAGCAAGACAGGGTCTAATGAAAAACTGTTTTTT
TRBD2	TRBV6-1	.	TRBJ2-1	CASSEAGGLGNEQFF	TGTGCCAGCAGCGAAGCGGGAGGGCTCGGGAATGAGCAGTTCTTC
.	TRBV5-1	.	TRBJ2-7	CASSLQGNSYEQYF	TGCGCCAGCAGCTTACAGGGTAACTCCTACGAGCAGTACTTC
TRBD1	TRBV4-1	.	TRBJ1-5	CASSQGQGGMQPQHF	TGCGCCAGCAGCCAAGGACAGGGGGGGATGCAGCCCCAGCATTTT
.	TRBV14	few	TRBJ1-2	CASSPQRTAGVGYTF	TGTGCCAGCAGCCCCCAAAGGACGGCAGGGGTCGGCTACACCTTC
TRBD2	TRBV10-3	.	TRBJ2-1	CAISGTGGNNEQFF	TGTGCCATCAGCGGGACCGGGGGGAACAATGAGCAGTTCTTC
TRBD1	TRBV7-3	.	TRBJ2-1	CASSPGQGVYNEQFF	TGTGCCAGCAGCCCAGGACAGGGAGTCTACAATGAGCAGTTCTTC
TRBD2	TRBV7-2	.	TRBJ2-5	CASSLDRGGGPLRETQYF	TGTGCCAGCAGCTTAGACAGAGGCGGGGGTCCCCTTCGGGAGACCCAGTACTTC
TRBD1	TRBV11-2	.	TRBJ2-2	CASSLVRDRGAGELFF	TGTGCCAGCAGCTTAGTCCGGGACAGGGGCGCCGGGGAGCTGTTTTTT
.	TRBV7-9	.	TRBJ2-7	CASSLSGDEQYF	TGTGCCAGCAGCTTATCCGGGGACGAGCAGTACTTC
.	TRBV21-1	.	TRBJ2-1	CASSKGSSGTYNEQFF	TGTGCCAGCAGCAAAGGGTCTAGCGGTACCTACAATGAGCAGTTCTTC
.	TRBV12-5	.	TRBJ1-5	CASGPGQLNQPQHF	TGTGCTAGTGGCCCCGGACAGCTCAATCAGCCCCAGCATTTT
TRBD2	TRBV11-3	few	TRBJ2-2	CASSLGLGLAGGSATGELFF	TGTGCCAGCAGCTTAGGATTGGGACTAGCGGGAGGATCTGCCACCGGGGAGCTGTTTTTT
TRBD1	TRBV14	.	TRBJ1-1	CASSPYGQGRTEAFF	TGTGCCAGCAGCCCCTACGGACAGGGGAGGACTGAAGCTTTCTTT
.	TRBV9	once	TRBJ2-7	CASSRSGGAPYEQYF	TGTGCCAGCAGCCGAAGTGGAGGAGCCCCCTACGAGCAGTACTTC
TRBD1	TRBV7-6	.	TRBJ2-7	CASSLGQGIDEQYF	TGTGCCAGCAGCTTGGGACAGGGGATCGACGAGCAGTACTTC
.	TRBV10-2	.	TRBJ1-5	CASSGGLGAGPQPQHF	TGCGCCAGCAGTGGGGGGTTGGGGGCGGGTCCTCAGCCCCAGCATTTT
TRBD1	TRBV27	once	TRBJ2-1	CASSHTDRGRGNEQFF	TGTGCCAGCAGTCATACGGACAGGGGGAGGGGCAATGAGCAGTTCTTC
.	TRBV5-4	.	TRBJ2-7	CASSRPLTGDLYEQYF	TGTGCCAGCAGCCGACCTCTAACGGGAGATCTCTACGAGCAGTACTTC
.	TRBV5-1	.	TRBJ2-1	CASSLTGGAVNEQFF	TGCGCCAGCAGCTTGACAGGGGGGGCAGTCAATGAGCAGTTCTTC
.	TRBV5-1	.	TRBJ2-7	CASSLAPIGSGGSYEQYF	TGCGCCAGCAGCTTGGCTCCGATCGGGTCTGGAGGATCCTACGAGCAGTACTTC
TRBD2	TRBV9	once	TRBJ2-4	CASSGAATSGRGDIQYF	TGTGCCAGCAGCGGAGCCGCGACTAGCGGGAGGGGGGACATTCAGTACTTC
.	TRBV3-1/TRBV3-2	.	TRBJ1-2	CASSHGGVPVLNYGYTF	TGTGCCAGCAGCCACGGGGGGGTCCCGGTCCTTAACTATGGCTACACCTTC
TRBD1	TRBV5-4	.	TRBJ2-1	CASLNRQGSSYNEQFF	TGTGCCAGCTTAAACAGACAGGGAAGCTCCTACAATGAGCAGTTCTTC
.	TRBV4-1	.	TRBJ2-3	CASSREVGGPTDTQYF	TGCGCCAGCAGCCGGGAGGTGGGGGGGCCTACAGATACGCAGTATTTT
TRBD1	TRBV19	.	TRBJ1-2	CASSPRDRGGYTF	TGTGCCAGTAGCCCCCGGGACAGGGGAGGCTACACCTTC
TRBD1	TRBV6-5	.	TRBJ2-1	CASSPDRGVYNEQFF	TGTGCCAGCAGTCCTGACAGGGGGGTCTACAATGAGCAGTTCTTC
.	TRBV6-1	.	TRBJ1-5	CASSVQPLGRGRNQPQHF	TGTGCCAGCAGTGTCCAACCACTCGGTAGGGGTCGCAATCAGCCCCAGCATTTT
.	TRBV7-2	.	TRBJ1-2	CASSFNGGVGYTF	TGTGCCAGCAGCTTTAACGGGGGTGTCGGCTACACCTTC
.	TRBV5-1	.	TRBJ2-3	CASSLAIGADTQYF	TGCGCCAGCAGCTTGGCCATCGGAGCAGATACGCAGTATTTT
.	TRBV24-1	.	TRBJ2-2	CATSDGDTGELFF	TGTGCCACCAGTGACGGGGACACCGGGGAGCTGTTTTTT
TRBD1	TRBV6-5	.	TRBJ2-7	CASSYSGGGEQYF	TGTGCCAGCAGTTACTCAGGGGGCGGCGAGCAGTACTTC
TRBD2	TRBV2	.	TRBJ2-7	CASSDPSGGAYEQYF	TGTGCCAGCAGCGACCCTAGCGGGGGGGCCTACGAGCAGTACTTC
.	TRBV19	.	TRBJ2-2	CASHPGLRGVRELFF	TGTGCCAGCCATCCGGGCCTAAGGGGTGTCAGGGAGCTGTTTTTT
.	TRBV7-2	few	TRBJ1-4	CASSLTTSNEKLFF	TGTGCCAGCAGCTTGACAACAAGTAATGAAAAACTGTTTTTT
TRBD1	TRBV2	few	TRBJ2-7	CASSPTGGNTYEQYF	TGTGCCAGCAGTCCAACAGGGGGCAACACCTACGAGCAGTACTTC
.	TRBV14	few	TRBJ2-1	CASSQDKASAYNEQFF	TGTGCCAGCAGCCAAGATAAGGCTAGCGCTTACAATGAGCAGTTCTTC
.	TRBV30	.	TRBJ2-7	CAWSVLGEEQYF	TGTGCCTGGAGTGTTCTAGGTGAAGAGCAGTACTTC